This entry lists 8 T cell receptor beta chains sequenced from one sample in a study of control samples from healthy donors and cancer patients. Clones were sequenced by immunoSEQ multiplex PCR, and TCRdb holds only the in-frame ones, with some missing. Among about 160,000 clones, around 94% were seen once, and the ten largest hold 12% to 15%. Input material: PBMCs. The receptor source for this set is a man in his 60s with colorectal cancer.

The chain recombines TRBV19 with TRBJ2-5, with 10 bases identical to TRBD1. Germline CDR1 LNHDA, CDR2 SQIVND (reference sequence). With 2 bases clipped from V and 3 bases from J, the junction kept 3 bases outside the gene matches. The CDR3 loop spans 15 amino acids. The CDR3 DNA follows: TGTGCCAGTAGTATACGGGACAGGGGAGAAGAGACCCAGTACTTC. Translation: CASSIRDRGEETQYF. The entire variable domain, with the rest obtained from reference TRBV19 and TRBJ2-5, is as follows: DGGITQSPKYLFRKEGQNVTLSCEQNLNHDAMYWYRQDPGQGLRLIYYSQIVNDFQKGDIAEGYSVSREKKESFPLTVTSAQKNPTAFYLCASSIRDRGEETQYFGPGTRLLVL.

This clone showed up just once. J is TRBJ1-1 and V is TRBV19, with D unresolved. Germline V gene lookup returns CDR1 LNHDA and CDR2 SQIVND (reference sequence). The V end lost 7 bases, the J end lost 0 bases, and 12 bases lay between the germline ends. The CDR3 covers 14 residues. CDR3 sequence: CASKIAYMNTEAFF. DNA of the CDR3: TGTGCCAGTAAGATCGCCTACATGAACACTGAAGCTTTCTTT.

V is TRBV4-1 and J is TRBJ1-4, with 9 bases lining up with TRBD1. This CDR3 region has 16 residues. The V gene's germline CDR1 is MGHRA and CDR2 YSYEKL. V dropped 6 bases and J dropped 0; count of bases not matched to a gene: 5. DNA for the CDR3: TGCGCCAGCAGTCCGGGACAGGGACCAACTAATGAAAAACTGTTTTTT. This encodes CASSPGQGPTNEKLFF.

The genes are TRBV6-5 and TRBJ1-1; 9 positions match TRBD1. This CDR3 region has 16 residues. Germline V gene data show CDR1 as MNHEY and CDR2 as SVGAGI. Germline trimming cut 4 bases from V and 1 base from J; bases unmatched to any gene: 7. CDR3 amino acids: CASSSRTTGGNTEAFF. CDR3 coding DNA: TGTGCCAGCAGTTCCCGTACGACAGGGGGGAACACTGAAGCTTTCTTT.

This rearrangement joins TRBV6-5 to TRBJ1-2; 8 nucleotides agree with TRBD1. V was clipped by 6 bases and J by 0 bases; unmatched bases: 6. The germline gives CDR1 MNHEY, CDR2 SVGAGI. This CDR3 has 15 residues. In DNA form, the CDR3 reads TGTGCCAGCAGACTTCGGACAGGGCCTAACTATGGCTACACCTTC. Residues: CASRLRTGPNYGYTF.

The chain has TRBV25-1 and TRBJ2-3; 9 bases are shared with TRBD2. From germline, CDR1 is MGHDK and CDR2 SYGVNS. The V segment lost 6 bases and the J segment 3 bases; nucleotides outside the gene matches: 4. The CDR3 covers 14 residues. The CDR3 DNA reads as TGTGCCAGCAGGCGCGGGGGGGCGACAGATACGCAGTATTTT. Protein product: CASRRGGATDTQYF. Variable domain in full (rest from reference TRBV25-1 and TRBJ2-3): EADIYQTPRYLVIGTGKKITLECSQTMGHDKMYWYQQDPGMELHLIHYSYGVNSTEKGDLSSESTVSRIRTEHFPLTLESARPSHTSQYLCASRRGGATDTQYFGPGTRLTVL.

V gene TRBV5-1 combines with J gene TRBJ2-1, with a possible D match to TRBD2 (5 bases). The germline V gene encodes CDR1 SGHRS and CDR2 YFSETQ. The CDR3 contains 14 residues. Between the trimmed V and J ends, which lost 1 base and 11 bases, there was a span of 16 bases. This chain's CDR3 is CASSLRGSDGKQFF. In DNA form, the CDR3 reads TGCGCCAGCAGCTTGCGGGGATCGGACGGGAAGCAGTTCTTC.

This clone has more than one count but fewer than ten. This chain links TRBV27 with TRBJ1-4, with D hard to call. CDR3 length: 15 residues. Germline V gives CDR1 MNHEY, CDR2 SMNVEV (reference sequence). The germline V and J ends were trimmed by 4 bases and 5 bases, with 14 bases remaining between them. The CDR3 coding sequence is TGTGCCAGCAGTTCCTACCTGGGAGGAAATGAAAAACTGTTTTTT. It yields the protein CASSSYLGGNEKLFF.